These 30 T cell receptor beta chains share one sample of origin, sequenced in a study of blood T cell repertoires in COVID-19. Using immunoSEQ multiplex PCR, the repertoire was profiled, and TCRdb retains in-frame clones only, with some absent. This sample carries about 160,000 clones, around 83% of them seen once, and the ten largest clones take roughly 1%. Sequences were obtained from peripheral blood. These TCRs come from a man aged 40-49 years with acute or convalescent COVID-19.

This clone was recorded once. This chain uses TRBV3-1 (or the pseudogene TRBV3-2) with TRBJ1-2, with D possibly matching TRBD1 (5 bases). This CDR3 comprises 12 residues. The V gene's germline CDR1 is LGHDT and CDR2 YNNKEL (reference sequence). Trimming pared 3 bases from V and 7 bases from J, leaving 9 bases between. The CDR3 loop is CASSQGHPGYTF. CDR3 bases: TGTGCCAGCAGCCAGGGGCATCCTGGCTACACCTTC.

The J gene is TRBJ1-2, the V gene TRBV7-2; D not resolved. Germline CDR1 reads SGHTA; CDR2 reads FQGNSA. The length of the CDR3 is 13 residues. Trimming stripped 4 bases from V and 6 bases from J, with 12 bases between. DNA for the CDR3: TGTGCCAGCAGCTCTACTAGTGCGAATGGCTACACCTTC. This codes for CASSSTSANGYTF. The entire variable domain, with the rest obtained from reference TRBV7-2 and TRBJ1-2, is as follows: GAGVSQSPSNKVTEKGKDVELRCDPISGHTALYWYRQSLGQGLEFLIYFQGNSAPDKSGLPSDRFSAERTGGSVSTLTIQRTQQEDSAVYLCASSSTSANGYTFGSGTRLTVV.

This clone was found once. This rearrangement joins TRBV12-3 or TRBV12-4 to TRBJ1-5, with D unclear. The V gene lost 4 bases and the J gene lost 4 bases, with 8 bases spanning the gap. This CDR3 has 13 residues. CDR3 DNA sequence: TGTGCCAGCAGTTCTCAGAAGAATCAGCCCCAGCATTTT. This sequence encodes CASSSQKNQPQHF.

J is TRBJ2-2 and V is TRBV5-1; D is possibly TRBD2 (5 bases). Looked up from germline, CDR1 is SGHRS and CDR2 is YFSETQ. This CDR3 has 15 amino acids. Deletions cut 1 base from V and 2 bases from J, with 9 bases between. The CDR3 here is CASSLSGLNTGELFF. CDR3 nucleotide sequence: TGCGCCAGCAGCTTGAGCGGTCTCAACACCGGGGAGCTGTTTTTT.

The chain couples TRBV11-2 to TRBJ2-3; D may be TRBD2 (7 bases). The CDR3 is 12 amino acids. The germline gives CDR1 SGHAT, CDR2 FQNNGV. V dropped 1 base and J dropped 9 bases, with 8 bases sitting between them. The CDR3 bases are TGTGCCAGCAGCTTAGGCGGGGGCACGCAGTATTTT. Protein: CASSLGGGTQYF.

The genes are TRBV19 and TRBJ1-4; 12 bases match TRBD1. CDR3 size: 15 residues. The trim removed 5 bases at V and 7 bases at J, leaving 5 bases unmatched. Germline lookup yields CDR1 LNHDA and CDR2 SQIVND (reference sequence). The chain's CDR3 is CASSAPGQGAEKLFF. CDR3 bases: TGTGCCAGTAGTGCACCGGGACAGGGGGCTGAAAAACTGTTTTTT.

This sequence joins TRBV7-9 and TRBJ2-4; perhaps TRBD2 as D (7 bases). V dropped 1 base and J dropped 5 bases, with 12 bases sitting between them. The CDR3 length is 15 residues. CDR1 SEHNR and CDR2 FQNEAQ come from the germline V gene (reference sequence). The DNA of the CDR3 is TGTGCCAGCAGCTTAGATTGGGAGGGGGAAAACATTCAGTACTTC. Translation: CASSLDWEGENIQYF.

J is TRBJ1-6 and V is TRBV11-2; the D is unclear. The CDR3 is made up of 13 amino acids. CDR1 is SGHAT, CDR2 FQNNGV, per germline. V was clipped by 1 base and J by 10 bases, with 8 bases between them. CDR3 region: CASSLGEGSPLHF. The CDR3 DNA reads TGTGCCAGCAGCTTAGGGGAGGGCTCACCCCTCCACTTT.

This chain uses TRBV6-2 or TRBV6-3 with TRBJ2-2; D not certain. CDR1 MNHEY and CDR2 SVGEGT come from the germline V gene. The CDR3 runs to 13 residues. The germline V and J ends were trimmed by 4 bases and 4 bases, with 7 bases remaining between them. Written as DNA, the CDR3 is TGTGCCAGCAGTTCGGTTGGCACCGGGGAGCTGTTTTTT. Translated, it gives CASSSVGTGELFF.

The chain's CDR3 is CASSVAHREETQYF. The CDR3 DNA reads TGTGCCAGCAGCGTAGCCCACAGGGAAGAGACCCAGTACTTC. This rearrangement joins TRBV9 to TRBJ2-5; D might be TRBD1 (6 bases). Germline V gene sequence: CDR1 SGDLS, CDR2 YYNGEE. The ends were cut back, 0 bases at V and 3 bases at J, with 9 bases in the middle. The length of the CDR3 is 14 residues. Full variable domain (rest looked up from reference TRBV9 and TRBJ2-5): DSGVTQTPKHLITATGQRVTLRCSPRSGDLSVYWYQQSLDQGLQFLIQYYNGEERAKGNILERFSAQQFPDLHSELNLSSLELGDSALYFCASSVAHREETQYFGPGTRLLVL.

The CDR3 bases are TGCGCCAGCAGCTTGGACGGGGGAACTAGGACCGGGGAGCTGTTTTTT. Protein: CASSLDGGTRTGELFF. The chain recombines TRBV5-1 with TRBJ2-2; the D gene is possibly TRBD2 (6 bases). The V end lost 0 bases, the J end lost 5 bases, and 14 bases lay between the germline ends. The V gene's germline CDR1 is SGHRS and CDR2 YFSETQ. The CDR3 extends over 16 amino acids.

The V call is TRBV6-5, the J call TRBJ1-1; TRBD1 aligns across 7 bases. The junction had 6 bases not matched to a gene; V was cut back by 10 bases and J by 1 base. Germline V gene sequence: CDR1 MNHEY, CDR2 SVGAGI. There are 13 residues in the CDR3. In nucleotides, the CDR3 is TGTGCCACACAGGGACAGCCGAACACTGAAGCTTTCTTT. As protein: CATQGQPNTEAFF.

V gene TRBV9 combines with J gene TRBJ2-1; perhaps TRBD2 as D (5 bases). V was pared by 2 bases and J by 8 bases, with 11 bases between. This CDR3 has 13 residues. Germline CDR1 reads SGDLS; CDR2 reads YYNGEE. The DNA of the CDR3 is TGTGCCAGCAGCGTCGGGGAGAGGGATGAGCAGTTCTTC. Translating it yields CASSVGERDEQFF. Looking up the rest from reference TRBV9 and TRBJ2-1 gives the full variable domain: DSGVTQTPKHLITATGQRVTLRCSPRSGDLSVYWYQQSLDQGLQFLIQYYNGEERAKGNILERFSAQQFPDLHSELNLSSLELGDSALYFCASSVGERDEQFFGPGTRLTVL.

This clone was counted a single time. This rearrangement joins TRBV27 to TRBJ1-6; 8 bases map to TRBD1. This CDR3 contains 14 residues. Germline loops: CDR1 MNHEY, CDR2 SMNVEV (reference sequence). V trimming: 10 bases; J trimming: 8 bases; junction bases outside the gene matches: 10. The CDR3 is CATHKGQAYSPLHF. DNA of the CDR3: TGTGCCACACATAAGGGACAGGCCTATTCACCCCTCCACTTT.

The chain is built from TRBV29-1 and TRBJ2-5; TRBD1 might be the D (5 bases). The V gene's germline CDR1 is SQVTM and CDR2 ANQGSEA. The CDR3 spans 12 residues. The V end lost 2 bases, the J end lost 2 bases, and 6 bases lay between the germline ends. The CDR3, as DNA: TGCAGCGTTGAACCAGGGCAAGAGACCCAGTACTTC. It translates to CSVEPGQETQYF.

V is TRBV11-2 and J is TRBJ1-1, with 9 bases that match TRBD1. Trimming at V came to 5 bases and at J to 3 bases, leaving 13 bases not matched to a gene. The CDR3 is 17 residues long. CDR1 is SGHAT and CDR2 is FQNNGV in the germline V gene. CDR3 coding DNA: TGTGCCAGCAGCACAGACCGGGACAGGGTAACGGACACTGAAGCTTTCTTT. Translation: CASSTDRDRVTDTEAFF. Supplemented by reference TRBV11-2 and TRBJ1-1, the full variable domain reads EAGVAQSPRYKIIEKRQSVAFWCNPISGHATLYWYQQILGQGPKLLIQFQNNGVVDDSQLPKDRFSAERLKGVDSTLKIQPAKLEDSAVYLCASSTDRDRVTDTEAFFGQGTRLTVV.

The rearrangement uses TRBV2 and TRBJ2-1, with 13 nucleotides matching TRBD2. Trimming removed 10 bases from V and 6 bases from J; junction bases left unmatched: 6. The CDR3 covers 14 residues. The germline CDR1 and CDR2 sequences are SNHLY and FYNNEI. The CDR3 region is CAITTSGGSNEQFF. CDR3 coding DNA: TGTGCCATCACGACTAGCGGGGGGTCCAATGAGCAGTTCTTC.

This chain joins TRBV9 and TRBJ2-7; tentatively, D is TRBD1 (5 bases). Per germline, CDR1 SGDLS and CDR2 YYNGEE. Between the trimmed V and J ends, which lost 4 bases and 4 bases, there was a span of 18 bases. This CDR3 contains 15 residues. CDR3 nucleotides: TGTGCCAGCAGCCCCAGGGCAGACCCCCTTTACGAGCAGTACTTC. Amino acids: CASSPRADPLYEQYF.

V and J are TRBV4-2 and TRBJ2-3; 9 nucleotides match TRBD2. J lost 2 bases, V lost 10 bases, and 7 bases had no gene match. Germline V gene lookup returns CDR1 LGHNA and CDR2 YNFKEQ. The CDR3 is 14 amino acids. The CDR3 DNA reads TGTGCCACCAAGCTAGCGGGGAACACAGATACGCAGTATTTT. It is translated as CATKLAGNTDTQYF.

The chain employs TRBV5-1 and TRBJ2-7; 13 bases line up with TRBD2. Judging by the DNA end, TRBJ2-1 fits better; the J call may be wrong. The CDR3 has 16 amino acids. The germline CDR1 and CDR2 sequences are SGHRS and YFSETQ. The chain's CDR3 is CASRETSGGTYNEQFF. The CDR3 DNA is TGCGCCAGCAGGGAGACTAGCGGGGGGACCTACAATGAGCAGTTCTTC.

The chain couples TRBV5-6 to TRBJ1-5, with 10 bases that match TRBD1. Germline V CDR1 and CDR2: SGHDT, YYEEEE. This CDR3 region has 16 residues. Germline trimming cut 3 bases from V and 4 bases from J; bases unmatched to any gene: 7. CDR3 protein: CASSSGRTGGNQPQHF. DNA of the CDR3: TGTGCCAGCAGCTCCGGCAGGACAGGGGGGAATCAGCCCCAGCATTTT.

The chain couples TRBV4-1 to TRBJ2-3, with D hard to call. The germline gives CDR1 MGHRA, CDR2 YSYEKL. This CDR3 is built from 14 residues. Deletions cut 4 bases from V and 2 bases from J, with 10 bases between. CDR3 sequence reads: CASSPPGSTDTQYF. As DNA, the CDR3 is TGCGCCAGCAGCCCCCCCGGTTCCACAGATACGCAGTATTTT.

The chain joins TRBV6-5 to TRBJ2-7, with 12 bases identical to TRBD2. Germline-derived CDR1 and CDR2 are MNHEY and SVGAGI. The CDR3 has 15 residues. The ends lost 6 bases at V and 3 bases at J; junction bases unmatched: 6. CDR3 region: CASSRTSGDFYEQYF. In DNA form, the CDR3 reads TGTGCCAGCAGCAGGACTAGCGGGGATTTCTACGAGCAGTACTTC.

In this sample, this clone turned up once. The chain combines TRBV6-1 with TRBJ2-7; TRBD2 might be the D (7 bases). The V and J ends lost 1 base and 4 bases respectively, with 11 bases between them. The CDR3 sequence is 14 residues long. Germline V gene sequence: CDR1 MNHNS, CDR2 SASEGT. CDR3 DNA: TGTGCCAGCAGTGAAGTCGGGGGGCCTTACGAGCAGTACTTC. Its protein product is CASSEVGGPYEQYF.

The V and J genes are TRBV14 and TRBJ1-3; tentative D call: TRBD1 (6 bases). CDR1 is SGHDN, CDR2 FVKESK, per germline. Trimming left V 4 bases short and J 2 bases short, with 12 bases between. This CDR3 has 15 amino acids. The CDR3 here is CASSPPGTPGNTIYF. The DNA of the CDR3 is TGTGCCAGCAGCCCACCTGGGACACCTGGAAACACCATATATTTT.

V gene TRBV20-1 combines with J gene TRBJ1-2; tentative D call: TRBD1 (5 bases). The CDR3 is made up of 10 amino acids. CDR1 DFQATT and CDR2 SNEGSKA come from the germline V gene (reference sequence). Trimming stripped 6 bases from V and 6 bases from J, with 8 bases between. The CDR3 reads CSAWGDGYTF. CDR3 sequence (DNA): TGCAGTGCCTGGGGCGATGGCTACACCTTC.

The chain is built from TRBV5-1 and TRBJ2-5, with 11 bases identical to TRBD2. CDR3 size: 17 residues. Germline CDR1 SGHRS, CDR2 YFSETQ. J was trimmed by 2 bases and V by 0 bases; bases with no gene match: 6. The CDR3 protein is CASSLAASGGRQETQYF. The CDR3, as DNA: TGCGCCAGCAGCTTGGCGGCTAGCGGGGGGAGGCAAGAGACCCAGTACTTC.

V is TRBV29-1 and J is TRBJ2-3, with 10 bases fitting TRBD2. Germline lookup yields CDR1 SQVTM and CDR2 ANQGSEA. The J segment lost 2 bases and the V segment lost 1 base, leaving 9 bases of the junction unmatched. CDR3 size: 17 residues. CDR3: CSVEGASGGLITDTQYF. CDR3 in DNA: TGCAGCGTTGAAGGAGCTAGCGGGGGCTTAATCACAGATACGCAGTATTTT.

Worth noting for this clone: The same CDR3 is also encoded by other DNA sequences in this sample. This chain joins TRBV5-1 and TRBJ2-1, with 8 bases matching TRBD2. Germline assignment: CDR1 SGHRS and CDR2 YFSETQ. CDR3 length: 15 residues. Unmatched junction bases numbered 4, after V lost 1 base and J lost 4 bases. The CDR3 nucleotides read TGCGCCAGCAGCTTGACGGGGGGGCCATACAATGAGCAGTTCTTC. As protein: CASSLTGGPYNEQFF.

The chain links TRBV11-2 to TRBJ2-7, with D perhaps matching TRBD1 (5 bases). CDR3 length equals 14 residues. V lost 0 bases and J 0 bases, leaving 6 bases between the germline ends. The germline V gene has CDR1 SGHAT and CDR2 FQNNGV. CDR3 in amino acids: CASSLEDISYEQYF. For the CDR3, the DNA is TGTGCCAGCAGCTTAGAGGACATCTCCTACGAGCAGTACTTC.